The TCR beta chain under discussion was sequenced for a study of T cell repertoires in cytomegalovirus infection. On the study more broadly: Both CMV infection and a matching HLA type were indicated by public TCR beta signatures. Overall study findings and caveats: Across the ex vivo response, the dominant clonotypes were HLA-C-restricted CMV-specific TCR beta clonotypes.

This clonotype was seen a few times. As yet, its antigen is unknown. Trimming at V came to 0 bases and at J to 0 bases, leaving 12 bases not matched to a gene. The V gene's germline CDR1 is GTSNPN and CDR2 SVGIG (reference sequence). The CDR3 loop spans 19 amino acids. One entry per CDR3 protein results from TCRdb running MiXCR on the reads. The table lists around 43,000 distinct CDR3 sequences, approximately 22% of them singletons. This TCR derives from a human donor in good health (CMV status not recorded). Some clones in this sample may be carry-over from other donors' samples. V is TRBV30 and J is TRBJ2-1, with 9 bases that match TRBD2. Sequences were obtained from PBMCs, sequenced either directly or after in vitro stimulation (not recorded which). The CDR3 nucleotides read TGTGCCTGGAGTGTACGATGGCGGGAGGGCCGATACTCCTACAATGAGCAGTTCTTC. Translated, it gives CAWSVRWREGRYSYNEQFF.